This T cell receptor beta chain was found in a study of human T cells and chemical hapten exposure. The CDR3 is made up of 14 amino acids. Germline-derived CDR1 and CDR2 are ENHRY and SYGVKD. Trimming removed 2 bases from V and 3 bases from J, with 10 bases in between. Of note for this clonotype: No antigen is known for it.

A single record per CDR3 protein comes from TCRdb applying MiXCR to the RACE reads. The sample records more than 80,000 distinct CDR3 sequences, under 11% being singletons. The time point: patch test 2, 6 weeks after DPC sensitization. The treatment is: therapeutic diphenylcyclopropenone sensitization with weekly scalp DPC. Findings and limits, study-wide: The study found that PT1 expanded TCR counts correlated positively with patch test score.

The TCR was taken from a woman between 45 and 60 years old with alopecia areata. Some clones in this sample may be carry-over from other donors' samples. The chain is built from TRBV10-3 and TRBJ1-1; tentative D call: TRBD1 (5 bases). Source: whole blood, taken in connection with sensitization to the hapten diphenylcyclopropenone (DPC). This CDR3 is CAISEGRVDTEAFF. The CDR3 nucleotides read TGTGCCATCAGTGAGGGCAGGGTTGACACTGAAGCTTTCTTT.